This T cell receptor (beta chain) was sequenced during a study of shared clonotypes between healthy human individuals. Some clones are missing from TCRdb's copy, which holds only in-frame ones; the method was immunoSEQ multiplex PCR. The sample includes some 2.1 million clones, 80% to 95% of them seen just once. The CDR3 totals 19 residues. Trimming cost V 3 bases and J 3 bases, with 24 bases left between them. Germline values: CDR1 SNHLY, CDR2 FYNNEI. Naive CD8 cells lacked CD45RO and underwent positive selection for CCR7, leaving out terminally differentiated effector memory CD45RA+ cells. This sequence joins TRBV2 and TRBJ1-5; D gene ambiguous. The receptor comes from a man younger than 35 in good health. Some clones in this sample may be carry-over from other donors' samples. Sequencing was performed on naive CD8+ T cells from PBMCs. This CDR3 is CASSDDGNSGRFYNQPQHF. DNA for the CDR3: TGTGCCAGCAGTGATGACGGTAATAGCGGACGGTTCTACAATCAGCCCCAGCATTTT.